This TCR beta chain was profiled in a study of blood T cell repertoires in COVID-19. Study information: The study drew acute and convalescent COVID-19 samples from the United States, Italy and Spain. PBMCs, B-cell-depleted T cells, or T cells were the source of the cDNA or gDNA that made up the material.

The trim removed 2 bases at V and 5 bases at J, leaving 7 bases unmatched. Per germline, CDR1 MNHEY and CDR2 SVGEGT. This CDR3 region has 15 residues. Under the authors' procedure: Scientists estimated how many nucleated cells there were by amplifying reference gene primers. Assay used: immunoSEQ multiplex PCR; TCRdb lists only in-frame clones, some missing. V, J and clone size derive from that table, while D and trimming were established from the DNA sequence. The repertoire holds a few hundred thousand clones, with 88% as singletons. The study recruited people aged about 18 to 95 years across around 23 US areas.

The V call is TRBV6-2 or TRBV6-3, the J call TRBJ2-7; 9 nucleotides align to TRBD1. The source of this sequence is a woman aged 18 to 35 who had recovered from COVID-19. Sequenced material: PBMCs or T cells enriched from blood (not recorded which). CDR3 bases: TGTGCCAGCAGTTACCCTCGGGACAGGGTCCACGAGCAGTACTTC. As protein: CASSYPRDRVHEQYF.